The 13 T cell receptor beta chains below all came from one sample that was sequenced in a study of T cell repertoires in cytomegalovirus infection. TCRdb redid the calling of the reads with MiXCR, one entry per CDR3 protein. The sample consists of 85,000 to 120,000 distinct CDR3 sequences, more than 15% of them appearing once. The specimen sequenced was PBMCs. These receptors came from a human donor in good health (CMV status not recorded). Some clones in this sample may be carry-over from other donors' samples.

The chain is built from TRBV20-1 and TRBJ2-1; no clear D gene. Trimming stripped 3 bases from V and 7 bases from J, with 7 bases between. The CDR3 loop spans 11 amino acids. Germline V gene data show CDR1 as DFQATT and CDR2 as SNEGSKA (reference sequence). CDR3 in amino acids: CSARGENEQFF. As DNA, the CDR3 is TGCAGTGCTAGGGGTGAGAATGAGCAGTTCTTC.

The chain joins TRBV4-1 to TRBJ2-1; no firm D call. Between the trimmed V and J ends, which lost 2 bases and 8 bases, there was a span of 19 bases. This CDR3 spans 16 amino acids. CDR1 is MGHRA and CDR2 is YSYEKL in the germline V gene. DNA of the CDR3: TGCGCCAGCAGCCAATCGAGGAACCTAGGAACGGATGAGCAGTTCTTC. Translation gives CASSQSRNLGTDEQFF.

In regard to this clonotype: At one end the junction does not follow the germline gene, possibly because of a read error. The V call is TRBV12-3 or TRBV12-4, the J call TRBJ2-3; TRBD2 matches at 8 bases. The CDR3 extends over 15 amino acids. Written as DNA, the CDR3 is TGTGCCAGCAGTCTAGCGGGCCTGGAAACAGATACGCAGTATTTT. It is translated as CASSLAGLETDTQYF.

This chain joins TRBV2 and TRBJ1-3; no clear D. V was shortened by 7 bases and J by 7 bases, with 20 bases between the two germline ends. Germline values: CDR1 SNHLY, CDR2 FYNNEI. The CDR3 totals 15 residues. This CDR3 reads CASKTNDKSGNTIYF. The CDR3 region has the DNA TGTGCCAGCAAGACGAATGACAAATCCGGGAACACCATATATTTT.

This clonotype was observed a few times. The chain employs TRBV4-3 and TRBJ1-5; D remains ambiguous. This CDR3 spans 13 amino acids. Germline CDR1 LGHNA, CDR2 YSLEER. V lost 0 bases, J lost 3 bases, and 3 bases lay in between. CDR3 nucleotides: TGCGCCAGCAGCCAAGACATCAATCAGCCCCAGCATTTT. Protein: CASSQDINQPQHF.

This clonotype occurred a few times. This chain links TRBV19 with TRBJ1-2; 12 positions agree with TRBD1. Losses at the gene ends were 6 bases for V and 0 bases for J; bases not matched to a gene: 5. The CDR3 totals 16 residues. CDR1 LNHDA and CDR2 SQIVND come from the germline V gene (reference sequence). CDR3 amino acids: CASSRDRGRTNYGYTF. The CDR3 DNA is TGTGCCAGTAGCCGGGACAGGGGGCGTACTAACTATGGCTACACCTTC.

V is TRBV6-5 and J is TRBJ1-2, with unresolved D. V was shortened by 5 bases and J by 3 bases, with 10 bases between the two germline ends. This CDR3 is built from 13 residues. Germline CDR1 reads MNHEY; CDR2 reads SVGAGI. The chain's CDR3 is CASSASPDYGYTF. In DNA form, the CDR3 reads TGTGCCAGCAGTGCCAGCCCCGACTATGGCTACACCTTC.

This clonotype occurred many times. The chain recombines TRBV12-3 or TRBV12-4 with TRBJ2-3; D is unresolved. Trimming left V 6 bases short and J 0 bases short, with 13 bases between. This CDR3 region has 15 residues. CDR3 sequence: CASRPDTYSTDTQYF. DNA of the CDR3: TGTGCCAGCAGACCAGACACCTATAGCACAGATACGCAGTATTTT.

Concerning this clonotype itself: A much larger clonotype is one base distant, so this may be a read error. The V and J genes are TRBV20-1 and TRBJ2-1, with 12 bases fitting TRBD2. The germline CDR1 and CDR2 sequences are DFQATT and SNEGSKA (reference sequence). V lost 4 bases and J lost 1; bases outside the gene matches: 11. The CDR3 sequence is 18 residues long. The CDR3 DNA reads as TGCAGTGCTATAGATGTCGCTAGCGGGGGGGGATCCTACAATGAGCAGTTCTTC. Translation: CSAIDVASGGGSYNEQFF.

Turning to this clonotype: Being one base from a much bigger clone, this may be a read error. The rearrangement links TRBV7-6 to TRBJ2-5; the match to TRBD2 covers 8 bases. The CDR3 is 14 amino acids. CDR1 is SGHVS, CDR2 FNYEAQ, per germline. CDR3 in DNA: TGTGGCAGCAGCTTGCCGGGGGGGCGGGAGACCCAGTACTTC. Translating gives CGSSLPGGRETQYF. The whole variable domain, filled in from reference TRBV7-6 and TRBJ2-5, reads GAGVSQSPRYKVTKRGQDVALRCDPISGHVSLYWYRQALGQGPEFLTYFNYEAQQDKSGLPNDRFSAERPEGSISTLTIQRTEQRDSAMYRCGSSLPGGRETQYFGPGTRLLVL.

The chain combines TRBV2 with TRBJ2-7; D gene unclear. This CDR3 region has 12 residues. Germline V lookup: CDR1 SNHLY, CDR2 FYNNEI. The V end was cut by 6 bases, the J end by 2 bases, with 8 bases between. CDR3 DNA: TGTGCCAGCAGACAAGCGACCTACGAGCAGTACTTC. Residues: CASRQATYEQYF.

The table lists this clonotype with many counts. The chain is built from TRBV12-3 or TRBV12-4 and TRBJ2-6; possible D gene TRBD1, 6 bases. The CDR3 consists of 14 residues. V dropped 3 bases and J dropped 4 bases, with 7 bases sitting between them. The CDR3 DNA reads as TGTGCCAGCAGTTTGGGGGCCGGGGCCAACGTCCTGACTTTC. Protein sequence: CASSLGAGANVLTF.

This clonotype was counted between two and nine times. This rearrangement joins TRBV7-2 to TRBJ2-5; D may be TRBD2 (5 bases). The germline CDR1 and CDR2 sequences are SGHTA and FQGNSA. Deletions cut 5 bases from V and 3 bases from J, with 10 bases between. The CDR3 is made up of 13 amino acids. The DNA for the CDR3 is TGTGCCAGCAGCAGAACTAGGAAAGAGACCCAGTACTTC. The encoded protein is CASSRTRKETQYF.